This T cell receptor beta chain originates from a study of graft-versus-host responses after intestinal transplantation. Study details: Recipients had multivisceral, liver-intestinal, or isolated intestinal transplants.

With regard to this clone: What it binds is unknown.

Study findings and constraints: Early post-transplant falls in HvG clones accompanied the peak levels of circulating GvH clones. Within the allografts of patients who had graft-donor T cell macrochimerism, graft-versus-host to host-versus-graft clonal ratios were high. Recipient marrow held GvH clones, some first seen in ileum or blood.

V shed 5 bases and J shed 5 bases, with 19 bases lying between them. The CDR3 spans 16 residues. Per the germline V gene, CDR1 is SGHTA and CDR2 is FQGNSA. TCRdb's table, derived via immunoSEQ multiplex PCR, lists solely in-frame clones and lacks some. The sample contains around 100,000 clones, roughly nine tenths of which appear only once. This specimen was unstimulated CD4+ T cells sorted from spleen or lymph node cells, taken before transplant. The genes are TRBV7-2 and TRBJ1-5; TRBD1 is a possible D gene (5 bases). The source of this sequence is a human donor who was the organ donor for an intestinal transplant. The CDR3 region is CASSRRGFLGDQPQHF. In nucleotides, the CDR3 is TGTGCCAGCAGCCGGAGGGGCTTTCTCGGTGATCAGCCCCAGCATTTT.